The T cell receptor (beta chain) described here comes from a study of read filtering for tumor transcriptome and immune sequencing. Whole-study context: The cohort had some 17 men and some 13 women aged about 45 to 80, mean about 66 years. Per sample, TCR-region reads ranged about 4 to 10.27 million by IR-seq, roughly 85 to 1,300 by RNA-seq.

Molecular barcoded adaptors covering alpha/delta and beta/gamma chains were used on 400 to 450 ng RNA. TCRdb passed the reads through MiXCR, listing each CDR3 protein once. The sample yields about 90,000 distinct CDR3 sequences, over 9% seen once. V was pared by 0 bases and J by 2 bases, with 14 bases between. Germline V gene data show CDR1 as DFQATT and CDR2 as SNEGSKA (reference sequence). CDR3 length: 15 amino acids. There are many counts of this clonotype. Every patient had bone marrow sampled while the disease was active. The source of this sequence is a donor aged 40 or over with multiple myeloma. The source material was a population of CD138-negative cells sorted from bone marrow. The V and J genes are TRBV20-1 and TRBJ2-7; D gene unclear. The CDR3 reads CSARDGRASAYEQYF. As DNA, the CDR3 is TGCAGTGCTAGAGATGGAAGGGCTTCAGCCTACGAGCAGTACTTC.